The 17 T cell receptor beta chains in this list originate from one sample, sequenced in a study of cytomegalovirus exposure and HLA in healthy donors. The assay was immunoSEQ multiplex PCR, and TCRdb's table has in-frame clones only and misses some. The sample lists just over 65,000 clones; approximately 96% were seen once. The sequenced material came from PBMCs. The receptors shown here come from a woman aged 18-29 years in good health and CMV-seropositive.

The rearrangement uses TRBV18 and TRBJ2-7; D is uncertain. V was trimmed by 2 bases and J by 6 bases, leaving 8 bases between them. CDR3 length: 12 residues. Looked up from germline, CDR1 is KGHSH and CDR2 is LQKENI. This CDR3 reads CASSPGVPEQYF. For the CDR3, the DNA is TGTGCCAGCTCACCAGGAGTCCCCGAGCAGTACTTC.

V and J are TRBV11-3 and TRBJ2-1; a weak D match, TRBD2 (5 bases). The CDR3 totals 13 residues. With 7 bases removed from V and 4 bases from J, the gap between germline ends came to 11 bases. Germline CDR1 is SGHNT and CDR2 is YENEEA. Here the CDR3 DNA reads TGTGCCAGCAAAGGTAGCGAATACAATGAGCAGTTCTTC. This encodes CASKGSEYNEQFF.

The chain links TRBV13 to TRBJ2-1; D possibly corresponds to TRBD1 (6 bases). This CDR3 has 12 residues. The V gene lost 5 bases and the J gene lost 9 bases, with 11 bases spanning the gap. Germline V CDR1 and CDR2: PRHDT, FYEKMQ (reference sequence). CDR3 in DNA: TGTGCCAGCAGCCCAGTAGGGGGTGAGCAGTTCTTC. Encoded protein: CASSPVGGEQFF.

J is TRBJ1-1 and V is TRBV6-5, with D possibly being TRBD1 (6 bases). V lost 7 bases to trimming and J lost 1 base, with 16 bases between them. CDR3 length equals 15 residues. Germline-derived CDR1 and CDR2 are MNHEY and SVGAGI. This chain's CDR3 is CASNHGGQGNTEAFF. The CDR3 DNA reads TGTGCCAGCAACCACGGGGGGCAAGGGAACACTGAAGCTTTCTTT.

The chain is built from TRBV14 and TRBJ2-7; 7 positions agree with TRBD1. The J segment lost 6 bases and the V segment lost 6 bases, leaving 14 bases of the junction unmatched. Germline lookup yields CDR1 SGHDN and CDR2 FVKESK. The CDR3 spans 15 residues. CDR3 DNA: TGTGCCAGCAGTTTATTCGCCACGACAGGGAGCGAGCAGTACTTC. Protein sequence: CASSLFATTGSEQYF.

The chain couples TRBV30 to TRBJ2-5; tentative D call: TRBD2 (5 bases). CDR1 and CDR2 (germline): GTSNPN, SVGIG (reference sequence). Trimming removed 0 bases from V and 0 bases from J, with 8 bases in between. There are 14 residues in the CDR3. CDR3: CAWSVTGNQETQYF. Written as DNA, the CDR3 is TGTGCCTGGAGTGTTACGGGGAACCAAGAGACCCAGTACTTC.

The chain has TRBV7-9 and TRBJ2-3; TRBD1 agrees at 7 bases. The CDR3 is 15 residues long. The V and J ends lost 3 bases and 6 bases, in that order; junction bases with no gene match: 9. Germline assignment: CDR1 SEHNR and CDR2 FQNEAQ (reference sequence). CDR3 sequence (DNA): TGTGCCAGCAGCTTGGCCAGGGGGTTCATCGATACGCAGTATTTT. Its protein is CASSLARGFIDTQYF.

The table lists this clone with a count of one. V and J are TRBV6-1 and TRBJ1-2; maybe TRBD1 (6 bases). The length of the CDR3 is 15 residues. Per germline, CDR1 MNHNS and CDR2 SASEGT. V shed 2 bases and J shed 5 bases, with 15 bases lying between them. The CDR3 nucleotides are TGTGCCAGCAGTGAATTGGCCAGGGGCACGTATGGCTACACCTTC. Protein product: CASSELARGTYGYTF.

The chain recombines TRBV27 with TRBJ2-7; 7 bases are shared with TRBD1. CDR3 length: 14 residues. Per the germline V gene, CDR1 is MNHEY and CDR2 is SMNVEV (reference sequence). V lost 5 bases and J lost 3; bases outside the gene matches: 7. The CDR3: CASSGRGQGYEQYF. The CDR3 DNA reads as TGTGCCAGCAGTGGAAGGGGGCAGGGCTACGAGCAGTACTTC.

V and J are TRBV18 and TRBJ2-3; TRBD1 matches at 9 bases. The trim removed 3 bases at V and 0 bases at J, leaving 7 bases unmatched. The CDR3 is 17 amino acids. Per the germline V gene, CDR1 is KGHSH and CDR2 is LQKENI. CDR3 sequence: CASSPNTGGPSTDTQYF. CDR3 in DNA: TGTGCCAGCTCACCTAATACAGGGGGCCCCAGCACAGATACGCAGTATTTT.

CDR3 nucleotides: TGTGCCAGCGGCGGACTAGCGGGAGTAGCAGATACGCAGTATTTT. The encoded protein is CASGGLAGVADTQYF. V is TRBV7-9 and J is TRBJ2-3; 13 nucleotides agree with TRBD2. Germline V gene lookup returns CDR1 SEHNR and CDR2 FQNEAQ (reference sequence). The V gene end was trimmed by 8 bases and the J gene end by 4 bases; junction bases not matched to a gene: 6. The CDR3 consists of 15 residues.

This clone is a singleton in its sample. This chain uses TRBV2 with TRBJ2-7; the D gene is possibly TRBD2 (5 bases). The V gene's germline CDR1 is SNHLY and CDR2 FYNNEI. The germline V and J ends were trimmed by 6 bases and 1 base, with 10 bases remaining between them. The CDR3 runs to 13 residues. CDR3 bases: TGTGCCAGCAGGTGGCAGCGGTCCTACGAGCAGTACTTC. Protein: CASRWQRSYEQYF.

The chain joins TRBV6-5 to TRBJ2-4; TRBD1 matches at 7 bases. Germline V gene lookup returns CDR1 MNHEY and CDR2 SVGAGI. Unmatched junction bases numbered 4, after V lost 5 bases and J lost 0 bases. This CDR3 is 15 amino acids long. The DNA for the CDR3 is TGTGCCAGCAGTACAGGGGAAATAGCCAAAAACATTCAGTACTTC. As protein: CASSTGEIAKNIQYF.

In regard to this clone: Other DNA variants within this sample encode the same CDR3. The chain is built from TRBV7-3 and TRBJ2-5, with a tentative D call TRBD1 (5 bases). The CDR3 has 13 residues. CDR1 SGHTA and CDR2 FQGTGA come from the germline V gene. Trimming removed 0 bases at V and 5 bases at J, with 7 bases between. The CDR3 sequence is CASSLTGVETQYF. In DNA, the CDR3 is TGTGCCAGCAGCTTAACAGGGGTGGAGACCCAGTACTTC.

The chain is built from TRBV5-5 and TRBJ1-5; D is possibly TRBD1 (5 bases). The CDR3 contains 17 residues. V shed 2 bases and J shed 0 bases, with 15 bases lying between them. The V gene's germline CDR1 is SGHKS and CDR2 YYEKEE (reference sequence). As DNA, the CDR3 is TGTGCCAGCAGCTTAAACCCTACGGGGGATAGCAATCAGCCCCAGCATTTT. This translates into CASSLNPTGDSNQPQHF.

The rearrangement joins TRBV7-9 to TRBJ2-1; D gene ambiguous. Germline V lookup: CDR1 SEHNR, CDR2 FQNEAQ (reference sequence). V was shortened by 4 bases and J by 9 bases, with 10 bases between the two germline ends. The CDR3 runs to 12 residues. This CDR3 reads CASSSLSGEQFF. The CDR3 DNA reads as TGTGCCAGCAGCTCGCTATCGGGTGAGCAGTTCTTC. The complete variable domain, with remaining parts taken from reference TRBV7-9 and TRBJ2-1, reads DTGVSQNPRHKITKRGQNVTFRCDPISEHNRLYWYRQTLGQGPEFLTYFQNEAQLEKSRLLSDRFSAERPKGSFSTLEIQRTEQGDSAMYLCASSSLSGEQFFGPGTRLTVL.

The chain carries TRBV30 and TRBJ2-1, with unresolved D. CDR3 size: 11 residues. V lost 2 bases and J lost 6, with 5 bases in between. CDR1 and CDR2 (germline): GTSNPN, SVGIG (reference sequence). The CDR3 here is CAWSYINEQFF. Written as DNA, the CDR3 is TGTGCCTGGAGTTACATCAATGAGCAGTTCTTC.